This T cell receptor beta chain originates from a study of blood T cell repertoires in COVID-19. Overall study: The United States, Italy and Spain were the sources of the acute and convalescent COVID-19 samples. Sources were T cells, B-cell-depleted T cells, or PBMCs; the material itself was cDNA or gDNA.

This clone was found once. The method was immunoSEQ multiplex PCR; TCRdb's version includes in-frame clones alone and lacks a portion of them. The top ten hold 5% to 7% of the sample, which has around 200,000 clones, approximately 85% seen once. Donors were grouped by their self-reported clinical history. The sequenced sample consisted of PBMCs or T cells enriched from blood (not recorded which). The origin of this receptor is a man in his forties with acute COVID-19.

DNA for the CDR3: TGTGCCAGCAGCCCTACAGAGACCGGGGAGCTGTTTTTT. It translates to CASSPTETGELFF. The chain links TRBV7-9 to TRBJ2-2; no clear D gene. Trimming left V 5 bases short and J 5 bases short, with 9 bases between. CDR3 size: 13 residues. The V gene's germline CDR1 is SEHNR and CDR2 FQNEAQ (reference sequence). The variable domain in full, with the rest retrieved from reference TRBV7-9 and TRBJ2-2, is DTGVSQNPRHKITKRGQNVTFRCDPISEHNRLYWYRQTLGQGPEFLTYFQNEAQLEKSRLLSDRFSAERPKGSFSTLEIQRTEQGDSAMYLCASSPTETGELFFGEGSRLTVL.